This TCR beta chain was identified during a study of blood T cell repertoires in COVID-19. Per germline, CDR1 MNHEY and CDR2 SMNVEV (reference sequence). The V segment lost 5 bases and the J segment 2 bases; nucleotides outside the gene matches: 7. The CDR3 covers 15 residues. Profiling relied on immunoSEQ multiplex PCR, and the TCRdb table lists in-frame clones only, not all of them. The data contain roughly 230,000 clones, 70% to 90% of them singletons. This TCR derives from a man aged 40-49 years with acute or convalescent COVID-19. This sequence joins TRBV27 and TRBJ2-7; 9 bases are a match to TRBD1. The sample taken for sequencing was peripheral blood. The CDR3 DNA reads TGTGCCAGCAGTCCGAGGGGACAGGGACCCTACGAGCAGTACTTC. Amino acid sequence: CASSPRGQGPYEQYF.